These 27 T cell receptor beta chains came from one sample sequenced in a study of tumor and adjacent non-tumor tissue in lung cancer. RNA was extracted from bulk tissue without any cell sorting. Distant lung tissue was collected more than 3 cm away from the tumor edge. The library came from three nested PCR rounds adapted from ARM-PCR protocols. Using its own MiXCR run on the multiplex PCR reads, TCRdb lists one record per CDR3 protein. The table shows 90,000 to 100,000 distinct CDR3 sequences, with roughly 78% occurring only once. The sequenced sample was distant non-tumor lung tissue. These receptors were collected from a man aged 60 to 75 with small cell lung cancer.

As for this clonotype: No conserved phenylalanine or tryptophan ends this CDR3, so it is likely a read error. The rearrangement joins TRBV4-1 to TRBJ2-7, with D perhaps TRBD2 (5 bases). The germline CDR1 and CDR2 sequences are MGHRA and YSYEKL. This CDR3 region has 15 residues. Here the CDR3 reads CASSQDLEGFYEQYS. The CDR3 coding sequence is TGCGCCAGCAGCCAAGATTTAGAGGGTTTCTACGAACAGTACTCC.

The rearrangement links TRBV7-3 to TRBJ1-5; 7 bases line up with TRBD1. V shed 0 bases and J 0 bases; nucleotides not matched to a gene: 17. CDR3 length: 21 residues. The V gene's germline CDR1 is SGHTA and CDR2 FQGTGA. The CDR3 is CASSLTLKAGQTDYSNQPQHF. As DNA, the CDR3 is TGTGCCAGCAGCTTAACGTTAAAAGCGGGACAGACTGATTATAGCAATCAGCCCCAGCATTTT.

This clonotype was detected ten times or more. The chain carries TRBV7-3 and TRBJ2-7, with 7 bases aligning to TRBD1. Germline CDR1 SGHTA, CDR2 FQGTGA. The V segment lost 2 bases and the J segment 6 bases; nucleotides outside the gene matches: 4. This CDR3 is built from 13 residues. Here the CDR3 reads CASSLLAGGEQYF. CDR3 in DNA: TGTGCCAGCAGCTTACTGGCAGGGGGCGAGCAGTACTTC.

As concerns this clonotype: This may stem from a read error, because a much larger clone lies one nucleotide away. Because it lacks the conserved phenylalanine or tryptophan at the end, this CDR3 is likely a read error. The rearrangement links TRBV20-1 to TRBJ2-7, with D hard to call. V lost 3 bases, J lost 1 base, and 7 bases lay in between. Germline loops: CDR1 DFQATT, CDR2 SNEGSKA (reference sequence). The CDR3 is 12 amino acids. The CDR3 nucleotides read TGCAGTGCTAGTGAGGTTTCCTACGAGCAGTACTAC. Translating gives CSASEVSYEQYY.

This clonotype has a count of ten or more. The rearrangement links TRBV20-1 to TRBJ2-1; D unresolved. There are 15 residues in the CDR3. The V end lost 6 bases, the J end lost 0 bases, and 15 bases lay between the germline ends. The germline CDR1 and CDR2 sequences are DFQATT and SNEGSKA (reference sequence). CDR3 residues: CSAIPTFPSYNEQFF. The CDR3 DNA is TGCAGTGCAATTCCGACTTTCCCCTCCTACAATGAGCAGTTCTTC.

Of note for this clonotype: Relative to the germline gene, one junction end is altered; a read error may explain this. DNA of the CDR3: TGTGCCAGCAGCACCACAGGGCTAACCCTCAATAAGCAGTTCTTC. Its protein product is CASSTTGLTLNKQFF. The J gene is TRBJ2-1, the V gene TRBV7-8, with D perhaps matching TRBD1 (6 bases). Per germline, CDR1 SGHVS and CDR2 FQNEAQ. This CDR3 comprises 15 residues.

Notes on this clonotype: One junction end does not reproduce the germline sequence, and a read error may be involved. The V call is TRBV4-1, the J call TRBJ1-5; weak D call: TRBD1 (5 bases). The CDR3 is 18 amino acids. Germline CDR1 MGHRA, CDR2 YSYEKL. CDR3 sequence: CASNQEASGALLNQPQLF. The DNA of the CDR3 is TGCGCCAGCAACCAAGAAGCCTCCGGGGCCCTTCTCAATCAGCCCCAGCTTTTT.

Regarding this clonotype: Since the CDR3 does not end with the conserved phenylalanine or tryptophan, this likely comes from a read error. This chain connects TRBV28 to TRBJ2-1; 7 bases agree with TRBD2. From germline, CDR1 is MDHEN and CDR2 SYDVKM. CDR3 length equals 15 residues. The ends lost 8 bases at V and 9 bases at J; junction bases unmatched: 16. The chain's CDR3 is CASGPRLATSGEQFS. CDR3 nucleotide sequence: TGTGCCAGCGGTCCCCGACTAGCCACATCGGGTGAGCAGTTCTCC.

The V gene is TRBV11-3, the J gene TRBJ2-7; D is unresolved. V lost 1 base, J lost 7 bases, and 14 bases lay in between. Germline V gene sequence: CDR1 SGHNT, CDR2 YENEEA. The CDR3 is 14 amino acids. The chain's CDR3 is CASSLGYSSAEQYF. The CDR3 DNA sequence: TGTGCCAGCAGCTTAGGCTATTCGTCGGCTGAGCAGTACTTC.

At least ten counts were recorded for this clonotype. The V call is TRBV30, the J call TRBJ2-1; D might be TRBD2 (6 bases). The CDR3 length is 14 residues. Per the germline V gene, CDR1 is GTSNPN and CDR2 is SVGIG (reference sequence). V was pared by 0 bases and J by 9 bases, with 15 bases between. DNA for the CDR3: TGTGCCTGGAGTGTGAATTCGGGACTGGGTGAGCAGTTCTTC. This gives the protein CAWSVNSGLGEQFF.

Remarks on this clonotype: The junction shows a germline mismatch at one end, possibly a read error. V gene TRBV12-3 or TRBV12-4 combines with J gene TRBJ2-1; unclear D gene. The CDR3 contains 14 residues. As DNA, the CDR3 is TGTGCCAGTAGTACTTCGACACCCTACGATGAGCACTTCTTC. This translates into CASSTSTPYDEHFF.

The gene calls are TRBV4-2 and TRBJ1-1; no clear D. From germline, CDR1 is LGHNA and CDR2 YNFKEQ. Trimming took off 0 bases at V and 7 bases at J, with 12 bases between the two ends. This CDR3 region has 14 residues. The CDR3 here is CASSQDSLVGEAFF. In DNA, the CDR3 is TGTGCCAGCAGCCAAGACTCTCTGGTGGGTGAAGCTTTCTTT.

Regarding this clonotype: The CDR3 end shows no conserved phenylalanine or tryptophan, and so a read error is likely. V and J are TRBV29-1 and TRBJ1-2; D is unresolved. Germline V gives CDR1 SQVTM, CDR2 ANQGSEA. This CDR3 contains 10 residues. The CDR3 sequence: CSVGEYDYTL. DNA of the CDR3: TGCAGCGTTGGAGAGTATGACTACACCCTC.

Concerning this clonotype itself: Relative to the germline gene, one junction end is altered; a read error may explain this. The chain employs TRBV12-3 or TRBV12-4 and TRBJ2-5, with D possibly being TRBD2 (5 bases). This CDR3 spans 13 amino acids. The CDR3 protein is CASSRYVEETPYF. CDR3 DNA: TGTGCCAGCAGTCGATATGTGGAGGAGACCCCGTATTTC.

V gene TRBV2 combines with J gene TRBJ2-7; perhaps D is TRBD1 or TRBD2 (5 bases each). The ends were cut back, 5 bases at V and 2 bases at J, with 13 bases in the middle. The germline V gene encodes CDR1 SNHLY and CDR2 FYNNEI. The CDR3 sequence is 14 residues long. CDR3 residues: CASSNKGTAYEQYV. The CDR3 bases are TGTGCCAGCAGTAATAAGGGGACGGCCTACGAGCAGTACGTC.

Comments on this clonotype: A junction end diverges from the germline sequence, so it may reflect a read error. The gene calls are TRBV6-1 and TRBJ2-7; 7 nucleotides line up with TRBD1. Germline V lookup: CDR1 MNHNS, CDR2 SASEGT. The CDR3 extends over 15 amino acids. The CDR3 sequence is CASIERDSHTYEQYF. The CDR3 bases are TGTGCTAGCATTGAAAGGGACAGCCACACCTACGAGCAGTACTTC.

The chain employs TRBV2 and TRBJ1-5; D possibly corresponds to TRBD1 (5 bases). CDR3 size: 17 residues. The V and J ends lost 1 base and 11 bases respectively, with 24 bases between them. Germline CDR1 is SNHLY and CDR2 is FYNNEI. The CDR3 loop reads CASSEGRGSGGNRAQHF. The CDR3 nucleotides read TGTGCCAGCAGTGAAGGGAGGGGTTCAGGCGGGAATCGGGCCCAGCATTTT.

J is TRBJ2-1 and V is TRBV6-5, with 8 bases aligning to TRBD2. The CDR3 spans 17 residues. With 2 bases clipped from V and 9 bases from J, the junction kept 15 bases outside the gene matches. Germline V lookup: CDR1 MNHEY, CDR2 SVGAGI. CDR3 nucleotides: TGTGCCAGCAGTTACCCGAGCTGGGGACTAGTGGACAGTGAGCAGTTCTTC. Protein product: CASSYPSWGLVDSEQFF.

This sequence joins TRBV9 and TRBJ2-1; the D gene is possibly TRBD2 (6 bases). Germline V CDR1 and CDR2: SGDLS, YYNGEE. Deletions cut 2 bases from V and 4 bases from J, with 19 bases between. This CDR3 is 17 amino acids long. The chain's CDR3 is CASSVGFLARGYNEQFF. CDR3 DNA: TGTGCCAGCAGCGTTGGGTTCCTAGCGAGAGGTTACAATGAGCAGTTCTTC.

Points on this clonotype: At one boundary the junction diverges from the germline segment, which might be a read error. The V call is TRBV28, the J call TRBJ2-7; D remains unclear. In germline, CDR1 is MDHEN, CDR2 SYDVKM. This CDR3 contains 16 residues. CDR3 coding DNA: TGTGCCAGCAGTTCAAGCCGTTGGAGTGCGGCGTACGAGCACTACTTC. Amino acids: CASSSSRWSAAYEHYF. The whole variable domain, filled in from reference TRBV28 and TRBJ2-7, reads DVKVTQSSRYLVKRTGEKVFLECVQDMDHENMFWYRQDPGLGLRLIYFSYDVKMKEKGDIPEGYSVSREKKERFSLILESASTNQTSMYLCASSSSRWSAAYEHYFGPGTRLTVT.

Concerning this clonotype: At one of its ends the junction is not consistent with the germline gene, which may arise from a read error. The chain couples TRBV12-3 or TRBV12-4 to TRBJ2-1; 7 bases agree with TRBD2. The CDR3 length is 14 residues. CDR3 protein: CASRHGGTYKEQFF. The CDR3 region has the DNA TGTGCCAGCAGACACGGGGGGACCTACAAAGAGCAGTTCTTC.

Comment on this clonotype: Since no conserved phenylalanine or tryptophan closes the CDR3, a read error is the likely cause. No DNA is shown, since the ends of the CDR3 on it are uncertain; the CDR3 is the one TCRdb lists. The chain joins TRBV20-1 to TRBJ2-1; TRBD2 reflects the table's D call only, with no check against the DNA. Germline assignment: CDR1 DFQATT and CDR2 SNEGSKA (reference sequence). The CDR3 comprises 16 residues, both ends counted. Here the CDR3 reads CSAINTPLAGMGERFY.

This chain uses TRBV7-9 with TRBJ2-5; no clear D. The CDR3 loop spans 14 amino acids. V was clipped by 3 bases and J by 4 bases, with 12 bases between them. In germline, CDR1 is SEHNR, CDR2 FQNEAQ (reference sequence). The CDR3 is CASSFKGCGETQYF. The CDR3 coding sequence is TGTGCCAGCAGCTTTAAAGGGTGCGGAGAGACCCAGTACTTC.

About this clonotype: An end of the junction does not agree with germline; a read error may underlie this. The chain recombines TRBV10-3 with TRBJ2-1; TRBD2 matches at 13 bases. Germline V lookup: CDR1 ENHRY, CDR2 SYGVKD. The CDR3 runs to 17 residues. CDR3 loop: CAIGETSGGSSYNEKFF. The CDR3 DNA reads TGTGCCATCGGGGAGACTAGCGGGGGGAGCTCCTACAATGAGAAGTTCTTC.

Turning to this clonotype: This may stem from a read error, because a much larger clone lies one nucleotide away. The chain is built from TRBV20-1 and TRBJ2-1; D ambiguous. V lost 0 bases and J 8 bases, leaving 8 bases between the germline ends. Germline V gene data show CDR1 as DFQATT and CDR2 as SNEGSKA (reference sequence). CDR3 length: 12 residues. The CDR3 region is CSAREDGDEQFF. The CDR3 bases are TGCAGTGCTAGAGAAGACGGCGATGAGCAGTTCTTC.

This rearrangement joins TRBV7-9 to TRBJ2-5; no clear D. This CDR3 has 14 residues. Germline CDR1 and CDR2: SEHNR and FQNEAQ (reference sequence). DNA of the CDR3: TGTCACAGCAGCTACTCCACTGGGTTCGAGACCCAGTACTTC. It translates to CHSSYSTGFETQYF.

Notes on this clonotype: Relative to the germline gene, one junction end is altered; a read error may explain this. CDR3 coding DNA: TGTGTCAGCAGTTCTTTTGGCGAGATCCAGTACTTC. It codes for CVSSSFGEIQYF. The chain uses TRBV5-5 and TRBJ2-5, with D hard to call. Per the germline V gene, CDR1 is SGHKS and CDR2 is YYEKEE (reference sequence). The CDR3 extends over 12 amino acids. The full variable domain, rest sourced from reference TRBV5-5 and TRBJ2-5, is DAGVTQSPTHLIKTRGQQVTLRCSPISGHKSVSWYQQVLGQGPQFIFQYYEKEERGRGNFPDRFSARQFPNYSSELNVNALLLGDSALYLCVSSSFGEIQYFGPGTRLLVL.